This record concerns one TCR beta chain sequence. Some clones are missing from TCRdb's copy, which holds only in-frame ones; the method was immunoSEQ multiplex PCR. The sample includes 75,000 to 100,000 clones, roughly nine tenths of them seen just once. The source of the sample is a study of OX40 agonist ivuxolimab in advanced cancers. Across the whole study: Patients were treated with ivuxolimab, an agonistic anti-OX40 (CD134) antibody.

Sample: CD4+ or CD8+ T cells sorted from blood, taken in a trial of the OX40 agonist ivuxolimab. This TCR was recovered from an adult with an advanced solid tumor such as melanoma, head and neck, liver or kidney cancer.

This CDR3 reads CASSQYPGQGNTGELFF. CDR3 bases: TGCGCCAGCAGCCAATATCCGGGACAGGGGAACACCGGGGAGCTGTTTTTT. This chain links TRBV4-3 with TRBJ2-2; 9 bases agree with TRBD1. Losses at the gene ends were 2 bases for V and 1 base for J; bases not matched to a gene: 5. There are 17 residues in the CDR3. CDR1 and CDR2 from the germline V gene are LGHNA and YSLEER.